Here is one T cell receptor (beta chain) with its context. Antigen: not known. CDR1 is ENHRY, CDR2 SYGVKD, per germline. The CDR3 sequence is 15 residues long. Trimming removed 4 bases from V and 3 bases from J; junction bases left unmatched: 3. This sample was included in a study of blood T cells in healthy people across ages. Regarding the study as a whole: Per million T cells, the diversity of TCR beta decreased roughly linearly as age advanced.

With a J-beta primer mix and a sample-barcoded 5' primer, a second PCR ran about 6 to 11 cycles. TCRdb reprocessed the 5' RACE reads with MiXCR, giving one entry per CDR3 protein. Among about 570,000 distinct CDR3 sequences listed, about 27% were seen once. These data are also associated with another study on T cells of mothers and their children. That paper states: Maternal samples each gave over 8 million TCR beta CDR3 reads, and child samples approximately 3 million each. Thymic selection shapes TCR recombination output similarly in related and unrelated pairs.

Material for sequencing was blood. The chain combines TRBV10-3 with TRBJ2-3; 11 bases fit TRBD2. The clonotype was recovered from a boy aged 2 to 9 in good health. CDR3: CAISVTSGETDTQYF. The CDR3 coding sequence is TGTGCCATCAGTGTGACTAGCGGGGAGACAGATACGCAGTATTTT.